Each of the 30 T cell receptor beta chains below was sequenced from the same sample in a study of blood T cells in healthy people across ages. The use of a sample-barcoded 5' primer and a J-beta primer mix characterized a second PCR of about 7 to 12 cycles. Via MiXCR, TCRdb re-called the 5' RACE reads, giving one row per CDR3 protein. The data show around 900,000 distinct CDR3 sequences, about 53% seen once. Sequenced material: blood. Source of these receptors: a woman aged 55-69 years in good health.

V gene TRBV5-1 combines with J gene TRBJ2-5; perhaps D is TRBD1 or TRBD2 (5 bases each). TRBJ2-7 explains the end of the DNA better; the J call may be wrong. This CDR3 is 13 amino acids long. Germline CDR1 and CDR2: SGHRS and YFSETQ. DNA of the CDR3: TGCGCCAGCCAAGGGACCGACTACTACGAGCAGTACTTC. As protein: CASQGTDYYEQYF.

The chain recombines TRBV5-1 with TRBJ2-1; perhaps TRBD2 as D (6 bases). Trimming removed 0 bases at V and 0 bases at J, with 10 bases between. The CDR3 has 16 residues. Germline values: CDR1 SGHRS, CDR2 YFSETQ. The DNA of the CDR3 is TGCGCCAGCAGCTTGGTGGAGCGGGTCTCCTACAATGAGCAGTTCTTC. It yields the protein CASSLVERVSYNEQFF.

The rearrangement links TRBV7-2 to TRBJ2-1; tentatively, D is TRBD1 or TRBD2 (6 bases each). With 3 bases removed from V and 5 bases from J, the gap between germline ends came to 14 bases. This CDR3 comprises 15 residues. Germline loops: CDR1 SGHTA, CDR2 FQGNSA. The CDR3 protein is CASSLGGAENNEQFF. The CDR3 nucleotides are TGTGCCAGCAGCTTGGGGGGCGCAGAAAACAATGAGCAGTTCTTC.

The chain has TRBV7-2 and TRBJ2-3, with a weak D call TRBD1 (6 bases). The length of the CDR3 is 15 residues. Germline CDR1 is SGHTA and CDR2 is FQGNSA. V shed 5 bases and J shed 4 bases, with 16 bases lying between them. CDR3 in amino acids: CASSQRAPGADTQYF. The CDR3 DNA reads as TGTGCCAGCAGCCAAAGGGCCCCAGGGGCAGATACGCAGTATTTT.

This clonotype was seen more than once but under ten times. This rearrangement joins TRBV27 to TRBJ2-5; D gene ambiguous. Gene TRBJ2-7 matches the end of the DNA better, so the J call may be wrong. The CDR3 loop spans 12 amino acids. CDR1 and CDR2 from the germline V gene are MNHEY and SMNVEV (reference sequence). The CDR3 DNA reads TGTGCCAGCAGTTTGGGGAAGGACGAGCAGTACTTC. As protein: CASSLGKDEQYF.

This chain links TRBV5-5 with TRBJ2-7, with TRBD2 matching 9 bases. The CDR3 spans 17 residues. With V trimmed by 4 bases and J by 4 bases, 15 bases remained unmatched. Germline loops: CDR1 SGHKS, CDR2 YYEKEE (reference sequence). The DNA of the CDR3 is TGTGCCAGCAGCACTCGGGGCTCTAGCGGGGCAAGGTACGAGCAGTACTTC. This translates into CASSTRGSSGARYEQYF. Based on the CDR3 plus reference TRBV5-5 and TRBJ2-7, the full variable domain is DAGVTQSPTHLIKTRGQQVTLRCSPISGHKSVSWYQQVLGQGPQFIFQYYEKEERGRGNFPDRFSARQFPNYSSELNVNALLLGDSALYLCASSTRGSSGARYEQYFGPGTRLTVT.

The chain combines TRBV9 with TRBJ2-1; TRBD2 aligns across 8 bases. The germline CDR1 and CDR2 sequences are SGDLS and YYNGEE. The CDR3 has 16 amino acids. The J segment lost 7 bases and the V segment lost 0 bases, leaving 9 bases of the junction unmatched. The CDR3 loop is CASSVGVGLAANEQFF. The DNA of the CDR3 is TGTGCCAGCAGCGTAGGCGTCGGACTAGCTGCGAATGAGCAGTTCTTC.

This clonotype has a handful of counts. V gene TRBV20-1 combines with J gene TRBJ1-4; a possible D gene is TRBD1 (6 bases). The ends were cut back, 8 bases at V and 6 bases at J, with 22 bases in the middle. CDR3 length: 15 residues. Looked up from germline, CDR1 is DFQATT and CDR2 is SNEGSKA (reference sequence). CDR3 sequence reads: CSSNQPTGGDEKLFF. The CDR3 DNA follows: TGCAGTTCCAACCAACCGACAGGAGGGGATGAAAAACTGTTTTTT.

This clonotype appeared once. The chain has TRBV7-8 and TRBJ2-7, with a tentative D call TRBD2 (6 bases). Trimming took 5 bases from V and 3 from J, leaving 20 bases between them. Germline V gene data show CDR1 as SGHVS and CDR2 as FQNEAQ. This CDR3 spans 16 amino acids. CDR3 protein: CASSREPGIGDYEQYF. CDR3 DNA: TGTGCCAGCAGCCGGGAGCCCGGGATAGGGGACTACGAGCAGTACTTC.

Only a few counts were recorded for this clonotype. V usage is TRBV3-1 and J usage is TRBJ1-2; perhaps TRBD1 as D (6 bases). There are 16 residues in the CDR3. Germline V gives CDR1 LGHDT, CDR2 YNNKEL (reference sequence). The V gene lost 8 bases and the J gene lost 2 bases, with 21 bases spanning the gap. CDR3 sequence (DNA): TGTGCCAGCCGACTAAATGCAGGGGCGACCAACTATGGCTACACCTTC. Translated, it gives CASRLNAGATNYGYTF.

The chain is built from TRBV2 and TRBJ2-7; 7 bases fit TRBD2. The CDR3 covers 16 residues. The germline gives CDR1 SNHLY, CDR2 FYNNEI. After removal of 3 bases from V and 3 bases from J, the junction contained 11 bases not matched to a gene. The CDR3 bases are TGTGCCAGCAGTGAGTGGTACCTAGCGGTGGACTACGAGCAGTACTTC. Amino acid sequence: CASSEWYLAVDYEQYF.

The chain recombines TRBV5-1 with TRBJ1-5; D ambiguous. This CDR3 is 14 amino acids long. Trimming took off 2 bases at V and 5 bases at J, with 11 bases between the two ends. The germline CDR1 and CDR2 sequences are SGHRS and YFSETQ. The CDR3, as DNA: TGCGCCAGCAGCTTAGGCACAGAGGATCAGCCCCAGCATTTT. Translation gives CASSLGTEDQPQHF.

For this clonotype: A read error may explain this, as a much larger clone is one base away. The chain joins TRBV11-2 to TRBJ2-7; TRBD2 is a possible D gene (5 bases). Trimming took off 5 bases at V and 5 bases at J, with 16 bases between the two ends. Germline values: CDR1 SGHAT, CDR2 FQNNGV. This CDR3 spans 14 amino acids. CDR3: CASSVAWKAHEQYF. The CDR3 DNA sequence: TGTGCCAGCAGCGTAGCGTGGAAGGCCCACGAGCAGTACTTC.

The J gene is TRBJ2-3, the V gene TRBV2, with D perhaps TRBD2 (6 bases). Trimming shortened V by 3 bases and J by 6 bases, and 16 bases separated the two germline ends. This CDR3 has 15 amino acids. The germline V gene has CDR1 SNHLY and CDR2 FYNNEI. This CDR3 is CASSEARERYDTQYF. The CDR3 region has the DNA TGTGCCAGCAGTGAGGCACGGGAGAGGTACGATACGCAGTATTTT.

Comment on this clonotype: At one of its ends the junction is not consistent with the germline gene, which may arise from a read error. The chain couples TRBV20-1 to TRBJ1-1; D perhaps matches TRBD1 (6 bases). The germline gives CDR1 DFQATT, CDR2 SNEGSKA (reference sequence). This CDR3 spans 14 amino acids. CDR3 loop: CSARRGRGNSEAFF. The CDR3 DNA reads as TGCAGTGCTAGGAGGGGGAGGGGGAACAGTGAAGCTTTCTTT.

The chain employs TRBV2 and TRBJ2-7; TRBD2 might be the D (6 bases). The end of the DNA aligns better with TRBJ2-5, so the J call may be wrong. CDR3 size: 16 residues. Per the germline V gene, CDR1 is SNHLY and CDR2 is FYNNEI. The CDR3 nucleotides read TGTGCCAGCAACGGGGGAAAAGAACAACTAGGGGAGACCCAGTACTTC. Encoded protein: CASNGGKEQLGETQYF.

The chain links TRBV14 to TRBJ2-7; 9 nucleotides align to TRBD2. The CDR3 runs 16 residues. Looked up from germline, CDR1 is SGHDN and CDR2 is FVKESK. Losses at the gene ends were 4 bases for V and 4 bases for J; bases not matched to a gene: 11. The CDR3 region has the DNA TGTGCCAGCAGCCGAGATATATTAGCGGGAGTATACGAGCAGTACTTC. Protein: CASSRDILAGVYEQYF.

This clonotype was detected only a few times. This rearrangement joins TRBV7-2 to TRBJ2-4; D gene ambiguous. The CDR3 extends over 16 amino acids. CDR1 and CDR2 (germline): SGHTA, FQGNSA. The germline V and J ends were trimmed by 1 base and 5 bases, with 15 bases remaining between them. For the CDR3, the DNA is TGTGCCAGCAGCTTAGTTCCAGGCGTCAATCAAAACATTCAGTACTTC. Its protein is CASSLVPGVNQNIQYF.

The J gene is TRBJ2-5, the V gene TRBV7-8, with D unclear. The tail of the sequence fits TRBJ2-7 better, so the J call may be wrong. This CDR3 region has 13 residues. The germline gives CDR1 SGHVS, CDR2 FQNEAQ. CDR3 in amino acids: CASSVFSSYEQYF. DNA for the CDR3: TGTGCCAGCAGCGTCTTCAGCTCCTACGAGCAGTACTTC.

The V gene is TRBV7-9, the J gene TRBJ2-3; 7 bases are a match to TRBD2. The CDR3 runs to 14 residues. Germline CDR1 SEHNR, CDR2 FQNEAQ (reference sequence). The ends lost 7 bases at V and 0 bases at J; junction bases unmatched: 4. Written as DNA, the CDR3 is TGTGCCAGCACGAGCGGGACTAGCACAGATACGCAGTATTTT. Translating gives CASTSGTSTDTQYF.

This rearrangement joins TRBV7-9 to TRBJ2-1, with a tentative D call TRBD2 (5 bases). TRBJ2-7 explains the end of the DNA better; the J call may be wrong. Germline assignment: CDR1 SEHNR and CDR2 FQNEAQ (reference sequence). This CDR3 contains 12 residues. The CDR3 region has the DNA TGTGCCAGCGCCTGGACTCTCAATGAGCAGTACTTC. Its translation is CASAWTLNEQYF.

The chain couples TRBV12-3 or TRBV12-4 to TRBJ1-1, with D uncertain. CDR3 length equals 14 residues. The ends were cut back, 6 bases at V and 1 base at J, with 12 bases in the middle. The CDR3 DNA reads as TGTGCCAGCAGCAGGAGACAACGGAACACTGAAGCTTTCTTT. It encodes CASSRRQRNTEAFF.

This clonotype has a handful of counts. This chain connects TRBV28 to TRBJ1-4; 9 nucleotides match TRBD1. This CDR3 is built from 14 residues. J gave up 6 bases and V 5 bases, and 4 bases lay outside the gene matches. Germline CDR1 reads MDHEN; CDR2 reads SYDVKM. The CDR3 DNA follows: TGTGCCAGCAGTGACAGGGGGTGGGATGAAAAACTGTTTTTT. This codes for CASSDRGWDEKLFF.

This clonotype has just one count. The junction and the germline gene differ at one end; a read error may be behind it. J is TRBJ2-5 and V is TRBV27; D is unclear. The germline gives CDR1 MNHEY, CDR2 SMNVEV (reference sequence). The CDR3 contains 16 residues. CDR3 DNA: TGTACCAGCACACCCTACTCCCTTGGGTACCAACAGACCCAGTACTTC. It specifies CTSTPYSLGYQQTQYF.

The chain uses TRBV7-8 and TRBJ1-4; the D is unclear. CDR1 is SGHVS and CDR2 is FQNEAQ in the germline V gene. V shed 4 bases and J shed 8 bases, with 14 bases lying between them. This CDR3 is built from 14 residues. CDR3 DNA sequence: TGTGCCAGCAGCTCCACTCGGGAGGGAGAAAAACTGTTTTTT. Translating gives CASSSTREGEKLFF.

The gene calls are TRBV7-2 and TRBJ2-3; the D gene could be TRBD1 or TRBD2 (5 bases each). Germline CDR1 is SGHTA and CDR2 is FQGNSA. This CDR3 is built from 15 residues. V gave up 4 bases and J gave up 4 bases, with 15 bases separating them. The CDR3 reads CASSSTGPYADTQYF. DNA of the CDR3: TGTGCCAGCAGCTCCACGGGACCTTACGCAGATACGCAGTATTTT. The full variable domain, rest sourced from reference TRBV7-2 and TRBJ2-3, is GAGVSQSPSNKVTEKGKDVELRCDPISGHTALYWYRQSLGQGLEFLIYFQGNSAPDKSGLPSDRFSAERTGGSVSTLTIQRTQQEDSAVYLCASSSTGPYADTQYFGPGTRLTVL.

The V gene is TRBV12-3 or TRBV12-4, the J gene TRBJ2-3, with D possibly matching TRBD2 (5 bases). Trimming cost V 5 bases and J 4 bases, with 7 bases left between them. This CDR3 is 12 amino acids long. The CDR3: CASSIGADTQYF. The CDR3 nucleotides are TGTGCCAGCAGTATCGGGGCAGATACGCAGTATTTT.

The V gene is TRBV28, the J gene TRBJ2-1; 11 bases agree with TRBD2. The trim removed 6 bases at V and 5 bases at J, leaving 3 bases unmatched. CDR3 size: 14 residues. Germline CDR1 MDHEN, CDR2 SYDVKM. Here the CDR3 DNA reads TGTGCCAGCAGGACTAGCGGGACACACAATGAGCAGTTCTTC. Its protein is CASRTSGTHNEQFF.

CDR3 loop: CASSQRTSGNYEQYF. The CDR3 DNA sequence: TGTGCCAGCAGCCAAAGGACTAGCGGTAACTACGAGCAGTACTTC. The chain has TRBV3-1 and TRBJ2-7; TRBD2 aligns across 10 bases. Germline V gene data show CDR1 as LGHDT and CDR2 as YNNKEL (reference sequence). CDR3 length: 15 residues. V shed 2 bases, J shed 3 bases, and the junction held 4 bases outside the gene matches.

V is TRBV7-2 and J is TRBJ2-1, with 14 positions matching TRBD2. With V trimmed by 1 base and J by 1 base, 3 bases remained unmatched. The CDR3 is 18 residues long. Germline V gene sequence: CDR1 SGHTA, CDR2 FQGNSA. CDR3 amino acids: CASSLGLAGGSSYNEQFF. CDR3 coding DNA: TGTGCCAGCAGCTTAGGACTAGCGGGAGGGTCTTCCTACAATGAGCAGTTCTTC.